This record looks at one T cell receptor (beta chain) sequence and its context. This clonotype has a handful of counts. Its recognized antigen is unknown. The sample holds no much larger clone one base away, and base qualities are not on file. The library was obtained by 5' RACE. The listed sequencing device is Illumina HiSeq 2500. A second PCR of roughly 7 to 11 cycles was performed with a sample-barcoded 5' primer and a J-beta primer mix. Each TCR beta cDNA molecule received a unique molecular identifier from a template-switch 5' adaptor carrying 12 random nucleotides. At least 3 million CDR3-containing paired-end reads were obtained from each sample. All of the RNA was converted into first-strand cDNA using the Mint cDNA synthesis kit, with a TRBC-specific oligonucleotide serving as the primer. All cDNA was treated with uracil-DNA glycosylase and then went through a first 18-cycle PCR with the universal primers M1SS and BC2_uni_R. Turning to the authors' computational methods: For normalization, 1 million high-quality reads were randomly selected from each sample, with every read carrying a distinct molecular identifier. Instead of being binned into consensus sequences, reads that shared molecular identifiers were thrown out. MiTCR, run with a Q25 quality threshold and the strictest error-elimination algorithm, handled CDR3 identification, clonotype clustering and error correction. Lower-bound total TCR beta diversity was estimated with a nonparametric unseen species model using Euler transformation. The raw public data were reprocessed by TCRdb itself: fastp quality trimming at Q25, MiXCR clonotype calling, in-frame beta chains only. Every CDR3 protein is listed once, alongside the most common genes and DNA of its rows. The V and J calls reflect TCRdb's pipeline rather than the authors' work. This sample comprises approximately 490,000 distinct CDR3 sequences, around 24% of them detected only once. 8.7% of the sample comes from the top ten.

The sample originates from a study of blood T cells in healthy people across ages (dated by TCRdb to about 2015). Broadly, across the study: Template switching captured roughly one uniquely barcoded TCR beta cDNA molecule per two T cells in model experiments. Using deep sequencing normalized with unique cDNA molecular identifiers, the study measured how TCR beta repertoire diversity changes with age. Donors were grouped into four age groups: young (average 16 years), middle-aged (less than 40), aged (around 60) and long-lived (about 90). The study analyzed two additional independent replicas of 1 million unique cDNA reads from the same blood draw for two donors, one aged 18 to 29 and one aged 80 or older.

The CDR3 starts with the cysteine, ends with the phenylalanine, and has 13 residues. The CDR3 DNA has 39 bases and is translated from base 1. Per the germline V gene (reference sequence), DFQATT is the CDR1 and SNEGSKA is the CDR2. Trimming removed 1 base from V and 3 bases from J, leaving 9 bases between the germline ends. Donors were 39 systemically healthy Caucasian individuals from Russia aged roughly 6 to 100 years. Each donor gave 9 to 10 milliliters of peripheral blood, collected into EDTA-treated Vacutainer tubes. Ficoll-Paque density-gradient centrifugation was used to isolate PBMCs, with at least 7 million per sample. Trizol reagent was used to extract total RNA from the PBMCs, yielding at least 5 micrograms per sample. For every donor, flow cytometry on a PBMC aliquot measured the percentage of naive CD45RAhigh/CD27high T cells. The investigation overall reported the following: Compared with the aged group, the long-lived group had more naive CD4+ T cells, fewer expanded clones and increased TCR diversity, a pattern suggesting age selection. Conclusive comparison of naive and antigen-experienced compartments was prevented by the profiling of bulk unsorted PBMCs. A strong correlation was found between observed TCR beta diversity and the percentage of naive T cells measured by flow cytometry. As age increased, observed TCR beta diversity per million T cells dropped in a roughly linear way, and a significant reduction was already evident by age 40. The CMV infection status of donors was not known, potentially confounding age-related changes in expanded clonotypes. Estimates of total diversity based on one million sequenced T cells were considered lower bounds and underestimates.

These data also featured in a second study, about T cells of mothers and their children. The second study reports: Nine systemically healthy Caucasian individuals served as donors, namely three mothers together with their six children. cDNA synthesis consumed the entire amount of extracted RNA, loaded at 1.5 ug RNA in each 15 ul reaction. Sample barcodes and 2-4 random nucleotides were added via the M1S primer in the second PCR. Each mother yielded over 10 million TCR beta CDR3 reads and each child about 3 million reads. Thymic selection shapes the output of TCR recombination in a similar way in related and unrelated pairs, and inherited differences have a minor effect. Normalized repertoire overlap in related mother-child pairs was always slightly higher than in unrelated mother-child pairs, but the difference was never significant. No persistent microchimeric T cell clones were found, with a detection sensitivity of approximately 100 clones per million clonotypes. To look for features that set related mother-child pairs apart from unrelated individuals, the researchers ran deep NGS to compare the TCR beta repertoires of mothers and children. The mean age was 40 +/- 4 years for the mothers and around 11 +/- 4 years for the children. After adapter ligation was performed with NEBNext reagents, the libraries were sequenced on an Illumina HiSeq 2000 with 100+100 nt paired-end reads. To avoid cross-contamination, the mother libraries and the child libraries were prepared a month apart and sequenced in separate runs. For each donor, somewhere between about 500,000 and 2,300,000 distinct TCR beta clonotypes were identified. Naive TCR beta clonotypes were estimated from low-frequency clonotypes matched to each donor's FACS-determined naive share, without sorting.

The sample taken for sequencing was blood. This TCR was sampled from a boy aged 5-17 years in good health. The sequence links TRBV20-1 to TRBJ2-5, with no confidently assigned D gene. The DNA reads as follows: TGCAGTGCTAGAGTTGGCGGAAAAGAGACCCAGTACTTC. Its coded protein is CSARVGGKETQYF.